The rows below give T cell receptor beta chains drawn from one sample of a study of long-term antiretroviral therapy in people with HIV. Using immunoSEQ multiplex PCR, the repertoire was profiled, and TCRdb retains in-frame clones only, with some absent. The sample contains 15,000 or so clones, 88% of which appear only once. The material sequenced was unsorted PBMCs, taken 6.2 years after starting antiretroviral therapy. The receptors here all came from a man in his forties with HIV. CDR3s include the opening cysteine and the closing phenylalanine or tryptophan. A D gene is named only where the DNA matches it firmly. Not all rows give a size; the values are once, few, many and, for expanded clones, a class.

cdr3_aa | cdr3_nt | v_call | d_call | clone_size | j_call
CATREVVNEKLFF | TGTGCCACTCGGGAGGTTGTTAATGAAAAACTGTTTTTT | TRBV10-3 | NA | NA | TRBJ1-4
CASSQGLGVFF | TGTGCCAGCAGCCAAGGGTTAGGGGTGTTCTTC | TRBV7-3 | NA | NA | TRBJ2-1
CASSFLGQVHGFKNIQYF | TGTGCCAGCAGCTTCTTGGGACAAGTCCACGGGTTCAAAAACATTCAGTACTTC | TRBV11-2 | NA | NA | TRBJ2-4
CATYAGSGFTSPLHF | TGTGCCACCTACGCCGGCTCAGGGTTTACTTCACCCCTCCACTTT | TRBV6-5 | NA | NA | TRBJ1-6
CASSQVGLAGVEQFF | TGCGCCAGCAGCCAAGTGGGACTAGCGGGAGTTGAGCAGTTCTTC | TRBV4-1 | TRBD2 | NA | TRBJ2-1
CASSLTGRAHEQFF | TGTGCCAGCAGCTTAACCGGGAGGGCCCATGAGCAGTTCTTC | TRBV7-3 | TRBD2 | NA | TRBJ2-1
CASSEAGTGGAHTF | TGTGCCAGCAGTGAAGCAGGGACAGGGGGCGCTCACACCTTC | TRBV25-1 | TRBD1 | NA | TRBJ1-2
CASSSTAGVYNEQFF | TGCGCCAGCAGTTCTACGGCGGGAGTTTACAATGAGCAGTTCTTC | TRBV10-2 | TRBD2 | NA | TRBJ2-1
CAISEPLPDRGFGNTIYF | TGTGCCATCAGTGAGCCCTTACCGGACCGCGGATTCGGAAACACCATATATTTT | TRBV10-3 | NA | NA | TRBJ1-3
CASSPPRAITNEKLFF | TGTGCCAGCTCACCACCGAGGGCGATAACTAATGAAAAACTGTTTTTT | TRBV18 | NA | NA | TRBJ1-4
CASSEQGTNTIYF | TGTGCCAGCAGTGAACAGGGTACAAACACCATATATTTT | TRBV2 | NA | NA | TRBJ1-3
CASSYSTPEQFF | TGTGCCAGCAGTTACTCGACGCCGGAGCAGTTCTTC | TRBV6-6 | NA | few | TRBJ2-1
CSAQGKSSYNEQFF | TGCAGCGCTCAGGGGAAGAGCTCCTACAATGAGCAGTTCTTC | TRBV29-1 | NA | NA | TRBJ2-1